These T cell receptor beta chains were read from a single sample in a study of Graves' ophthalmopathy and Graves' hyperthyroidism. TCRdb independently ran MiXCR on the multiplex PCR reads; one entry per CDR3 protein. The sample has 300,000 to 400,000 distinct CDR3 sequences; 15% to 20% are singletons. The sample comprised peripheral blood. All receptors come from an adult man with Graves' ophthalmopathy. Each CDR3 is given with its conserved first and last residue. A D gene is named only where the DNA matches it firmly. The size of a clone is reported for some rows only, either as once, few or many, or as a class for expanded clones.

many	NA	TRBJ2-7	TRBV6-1	CASSEMSQVKSYEQYF	TGTGCCAGCAGTGAAATGAGTCAGGTTAAGTCCTACGAGCAGTACTTC
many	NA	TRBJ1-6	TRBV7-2	CASSPGGPYNSPLHF	TGTGCCAGCAGCCCCGGGGGGCCCTATAATTCACCCCTCCACTTT
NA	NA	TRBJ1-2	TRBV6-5	CASSFRASFDYTF	TGTGCCAGCAGTTTTAGGGCCTCCTTCGACTACACCTTC
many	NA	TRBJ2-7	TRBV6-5	CASGRDGRDGEQYF	TGTGCCAGCGGACGGGACGGCCGAGATGGTGAGCAGTACTTC
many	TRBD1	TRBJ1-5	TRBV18	CASSPGTAQPQHF	TGTGCCAGCTCACCTGGGACAGCCCAGCCCCAGCATTTT
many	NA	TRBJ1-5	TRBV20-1	CSASIDGRVNQPQHF	TGCAGTGCTAGCATAGACGGACGGGTAAATCAGCCCCAGCATTTT
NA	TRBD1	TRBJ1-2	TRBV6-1	CASSEAIGTGYGYTF	TGTGCCAGCAGTGAAGCTATAGGGACAGGCTATGGCTACACCTTC
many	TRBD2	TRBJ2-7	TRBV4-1	CASSQDRGEYPYEQYF	TGCGCCAGCAGCCAAGATCGGGGGGAGTACCCCTACGAGCAGTACTTC
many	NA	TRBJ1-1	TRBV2	CASSKQGGGTEAFF	TGTGCCAGCAGTAAACAGGGCGGCGGGACTGAAGCTTTCTTT
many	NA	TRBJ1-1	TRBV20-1	CSAPVMVPGQAFF	TGCAGTGCCCCCGTGATGGTACCGGGCCAAGCTTTCTTT
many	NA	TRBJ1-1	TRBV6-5	CASSYVSTNTEAFF	TGTGCCAGCAGTTACGTTTCAACGAACACTGAAGCTTTCTTT
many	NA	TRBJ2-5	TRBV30	CAWKLWGRETQYF	TGTGCCTGGAAGTTGTGGGGGCGGGAGACCCAGTACTTC
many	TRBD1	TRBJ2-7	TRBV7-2	CASSSDRGRTYEQYF	TGTGCCAGCAGCTCCGACAGGGGCCGGACCTACGAGCAGTACTTC
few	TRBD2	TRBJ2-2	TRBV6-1	CASSGTYNTGELFF	TGTGCCAGTAGCGGGACATACAACACCGGGGAGCTGTTTTTT
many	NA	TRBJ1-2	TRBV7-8	CASSRGPDLYGYTF	TGTGCCAGCAGCAGGGGACCAGATTTGTATGGCTACACCTTC
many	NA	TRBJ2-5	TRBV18	CASSPPGVETQYF	TGTGCCAGCTCACCGCCGGGGGTGGAGACCCAGTACTTC
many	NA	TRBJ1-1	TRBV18	CASSPDRTEAFF	TGTGCCAGCTCACCAGACAGGACCGAAGCTTTCTTT
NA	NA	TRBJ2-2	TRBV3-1	CASSQFGELFF	TGTGCCAGCAGCCAATTTGGGGAGCTGTTTTTT
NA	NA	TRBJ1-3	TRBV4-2	CASSPAPGSIHGNTIYF	TGTGCCAGCAGCCCGGCCCCGGGCTCTATACACGGAAACACCATATATTTT
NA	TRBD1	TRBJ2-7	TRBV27	CASSTLPGQGAGEQYF	TGTGCCAGCAGTACTCTCCCGGGACAGGGGGCGGGCGAGCAGTACTTC
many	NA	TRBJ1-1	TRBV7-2	CASSRGQFMNTEAFF	TGTGCCAGCAGCCGCGGACAGTTCATGAACACTGAAGCTTTCTTT
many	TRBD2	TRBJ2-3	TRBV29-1	CSVDGRGSTDTQYF	TGCAGCGTTGATGGGCGGGGGAGCACAGATACGCAGTATTTT
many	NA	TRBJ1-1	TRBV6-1	CASRGRQFMNTEAFF	TGTGCCAGCAGGGGACGACAGTTCATGAACACTGAAGCTTTCTTT
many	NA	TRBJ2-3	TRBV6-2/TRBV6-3	CASSYSRTAYTDTQYF	TGTGCCAGCAGTTACTCGAGGACAGCATACACAGATACGCAGTATTTT
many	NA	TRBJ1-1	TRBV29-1	CSVVDSGEIVGTEAFF	TGCAGCGTTGTCGATTCAGGAGAGATTGTCGGCACTGAAGCTTTCTTT
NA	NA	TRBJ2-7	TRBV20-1	CSARDLRDYEQYF	TGCAGTGCTAGAGACCTCCGGGACTACGAGCAGTACTTC
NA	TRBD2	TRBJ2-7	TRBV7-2	CASSSLTSGPYEQYF	TGTGCCAGCAGCTCCTTGACTAGCGGGCCCTACGAGCAGTACTTC
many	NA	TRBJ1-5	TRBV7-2	CASSLGGGTEQPQHF	TGTGCCAGCAGCTTAGGAGGGGGGACGGAGCAGCCCCAGCATTTT
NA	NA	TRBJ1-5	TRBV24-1	CAVAQGSGNQPQHF	TGTGCCGTCGCCCAGGGATCGGGCAATCAGCCCCAGCATTTT
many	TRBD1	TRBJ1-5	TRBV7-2	CASSLGFRDRGRRYSNQPQHF	TGTGCCAGCAGCTTAGGGTTCCGGGACAGGGGACGGCGGTATAGCAATCAGCCCCAGCATTTT
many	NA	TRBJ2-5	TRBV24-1	CATSDSTVKTQYF	TGTGCCACCAGTGATTCGACAGTCAAGACCCAGTACTTC
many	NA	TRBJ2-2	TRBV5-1	CASSFSGENTGELFF	TGCGCCAGCAGCTTTAGCGGAGAAAACACCGGGGAGCTGTTTTTT
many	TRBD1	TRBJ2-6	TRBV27	CASSFRDRGPLTGANVLTF	TGTGCCAGCAGTTTTCGGGACAGGGGACCGCTTACTGGGGCCAACGTCCTGACTTTC
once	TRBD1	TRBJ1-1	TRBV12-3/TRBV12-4	CASRAWDRESTEAFF	TGTGCCAGCAGGGCATGGGACAGGGAAAGCACTGAAGCTTTCTTT
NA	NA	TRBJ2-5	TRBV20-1	CSAPRKVAETQYF	TGCAGTGCCCCCAGGAAGGTGGCCGAGACCCAGTACTTC